This T cell receptor beta chain was captured in a study of PD-1 blockade in classical Hodgkin lymphoma (dated by TCRdb to 2018 to 2021). Looking at the study overall: Nivolumab dosing was 3 mg/kg intravenously every 2 weeks, continuing until either disease progression or unacceptable toxicity. To define a peripheral blood immune signature of response to PD-1 blockade in classical Hodgkin lymphoma, the study combined TCR beta sequencing with CyTOF.

The Qiagen DNeasy kit was used to extract genomic DNA from unsorted PBMCs and from the negatively selected CD4+ and CD8+ fractions. Using primers that anneal to V and J segments, immunoSEQ multiplex PCR amplified the TCR beta CDR3 regions. A synthetic immune receptor repertoire was used to minimize amplification bias, and remaining bias was computationally removed after sequencing. The original methods were these. Repertoire diversity was quantified as the Shannon entropy index using custom Python scripts. Unsorted, CD4+ and CD8+ repertoires were analyzed separately, except in combined analyses where CD4+ and CD8+ sequences were merged in silico. Clonal expansion was defined as a frequency increase of at least 2-fold after treatment compared with C1D1, and clones undetected at baseline were assigned a pseudocount of 0.5. Clones with 0 or 1 copy at C1D1 were defined as singleton clones, while clones with 2 or more copies were defined as non-singleton clones. By matching protein sequences in sorted samples from the same patient, clones expanded in unsorted samples were annotated as CD4+, CD8+ or unknown. Wilcoxon tests on paired samples were used to test changes in diversity from C1D1 to C4D1. In its TCRdb copy, this immuneACCESS table keeps in-frame sequences only and misses some clones. Where compared with another copy, unresolved V genes explain less than half of these, and the others have no known cause. The D gene and trimming were derived from the DNA, and the V and J assignments and clone size from that table. In this sample the table shows some 96,000 clones, roughly 89% of which occur a single time. The ten largest account for 2.5% to 3% of the sample.

A word on this clone: This receptor's antigen is unknown. The sample holds no much larger clone one base away, and base qualities are not on file.

General findings and caveats noted by the study authors: Trial patients achieving complete response had baseline diversity similar to newly diagnosed patients, whereas partial responders and progressors had significantly lower diversity. Baseline TCR diversity was reported to be lower in newly diagnosed patients than in healthy donors, and even lower in relapsed/refractory patients. Lower diversity was seen in patients whose nivolumab began less than 1 year after ASCT, and these patients were left out of later analyses so that immune reconstitution would not confound the results. By C4D1, a significant rise was seen in CD4+ TCR diversity but not in CD8+ TCR diversity (p=0.0027 vs p=0.16), and the rise was most apparent among complete responders (p=0.02). The study covered only a single clinical trial cohort, and the causes of the repertoire differences, possibly disease activity or prior therapy, were still not defined.

This specimen's time point label, interpreted: cycle 1 day 1 (C1D1), immediately before nivolumab initiation. All trial patients had relapsed after autologous stem cell transplantation, with cohorts A, B and C differing in prior brentuximab vedotin exposure. The trial cohort was composed of under 70 patients with relapsed/refractory classical Hodgkin lymphoma, for whom complete response, partial response or progressive disease was recorded as best overall response. In the multi-cohort phase II CheckMate 205 trial, trial patients received single-agent nivolumab. An independent review committee assessed best overall response using the 2007 International Working Group response criteria. PBMCs from the trial were collected at three points: immediately before nivolumab initiation (C1D1), and during therapy at cycle 2 day 1 and cycle 4 day 1. After peripheral blood was drawn into 8 mL Vacutainer Cell Preparation Tubes, PBMCs were isolated by centrifugation and then cryopreserved.

V is pared back by 0 bases and J by 0 bases, with 12 bases lying between the germline termini. Looking up the germline V gene (reference sequence) yields CDR1 SGHKS and CDR2 YYEKEE. From the cysteine up to the phenylalanine, the CDR3 has a length of 17 residues. The read is trimmed to its CDR3 DNA, 51 bases read in frame from base 1. This clonotype was obtained from a human donor with classical Hodgkin lymphoma. Sequencing was performed on peripheral blood mononuclear cells (PBMCs), taken at baseline. This sequence uses TRBV5-5 and TRBJ2-2; the D gene is tentatively TRBD1 or TRBD2, each matching 5 bases. The nucleotides read TGTGCCAGCAGCTTGGTGGGGACGATTTCGAACACCGGGGAGCTGTTTTTT. This is translated as CASSLVGTISNTGELFF. This CDR3, with the reference TRBV5-5 and TRBJ2-2 proteins standing in past its ends, gives the full variable domain DAGVTQSPTHLIKTRGQQVTLRCSPISGHKSVSWYQQVLGQGPQFIFQYYEKEERGRGNFPDRFSARQFPNYSSELNVNALLLGDSALYLCASSLVGTISNTGELFFGEGSRLTVL.